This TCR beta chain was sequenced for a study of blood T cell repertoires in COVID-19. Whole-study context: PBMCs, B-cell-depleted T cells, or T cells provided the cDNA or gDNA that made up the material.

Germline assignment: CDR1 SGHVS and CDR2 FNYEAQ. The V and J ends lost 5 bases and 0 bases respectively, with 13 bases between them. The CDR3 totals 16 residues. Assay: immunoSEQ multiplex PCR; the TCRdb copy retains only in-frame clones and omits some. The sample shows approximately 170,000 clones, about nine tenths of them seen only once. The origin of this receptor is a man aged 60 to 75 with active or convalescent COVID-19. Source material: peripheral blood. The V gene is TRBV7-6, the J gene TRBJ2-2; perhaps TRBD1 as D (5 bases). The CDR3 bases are TGTGCCAGCAGCCCGCGACAGTATTCGAACACCGGGGAGCTGTTTTTT. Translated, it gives CASSPRQYSNTGELFF.